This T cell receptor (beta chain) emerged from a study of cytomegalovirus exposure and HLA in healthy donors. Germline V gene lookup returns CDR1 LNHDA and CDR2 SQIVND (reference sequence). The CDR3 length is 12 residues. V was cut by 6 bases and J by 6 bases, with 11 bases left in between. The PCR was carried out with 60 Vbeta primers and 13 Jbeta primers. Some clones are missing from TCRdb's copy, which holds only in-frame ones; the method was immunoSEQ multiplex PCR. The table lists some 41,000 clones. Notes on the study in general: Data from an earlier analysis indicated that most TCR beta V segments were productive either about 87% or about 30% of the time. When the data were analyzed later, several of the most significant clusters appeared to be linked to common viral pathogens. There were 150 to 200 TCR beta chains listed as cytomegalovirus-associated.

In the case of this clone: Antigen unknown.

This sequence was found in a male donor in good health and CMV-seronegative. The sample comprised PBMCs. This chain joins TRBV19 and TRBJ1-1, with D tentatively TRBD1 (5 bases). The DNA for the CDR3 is TGTGCCAGTAGGGTGGGGGGGGCTGAAGCTTTCTTT. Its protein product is CASRVGGAEAFF.